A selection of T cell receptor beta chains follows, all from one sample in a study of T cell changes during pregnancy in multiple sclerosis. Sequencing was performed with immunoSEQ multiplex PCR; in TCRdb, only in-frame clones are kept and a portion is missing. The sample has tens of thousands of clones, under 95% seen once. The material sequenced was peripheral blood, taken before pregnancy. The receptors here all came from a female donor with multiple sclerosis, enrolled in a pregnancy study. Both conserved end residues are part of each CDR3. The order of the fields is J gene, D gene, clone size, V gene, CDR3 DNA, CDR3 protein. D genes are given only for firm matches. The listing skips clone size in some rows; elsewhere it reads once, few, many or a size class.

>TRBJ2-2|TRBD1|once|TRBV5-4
TGTGCCAGCAGCCGACAGGGCGCCGGGGAGCTGTTTTTT
CASSRQGAGELFF
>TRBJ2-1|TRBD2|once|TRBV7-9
TGTGCCAGCAGCTCGACTAGCACCCCCTACAATGAGCAGTTCTTC
CASSSTSTPYNEQFF
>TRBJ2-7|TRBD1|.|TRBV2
TGTGCCAGCAGTGTAGACAGGGGGAAATACGAGCAGTACTTC
CASSVDRGKYEQYF
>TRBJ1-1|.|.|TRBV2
TGTGCCAGCAAGGGGCCCAAGGGCTATGGCACTGAAGCTTTCTTT
CASKGPKGYGTEAFF
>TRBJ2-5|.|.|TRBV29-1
TGCAGCGTACAGGGTGGGCAAGAGACCCAGTACTTC
CSVQGGQETQYF
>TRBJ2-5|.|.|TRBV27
TGTGCCAGCAGAGCGTGGGTAGGAGAGACCCAGTACTTC
CASRAWVGETQYF
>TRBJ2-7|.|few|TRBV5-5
TGTGCCAGCACCCGGAGGGCTGGTTACGAGCAGTACTTC
CASTRRAGYEQYF
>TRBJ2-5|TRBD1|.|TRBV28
TGTGCCAGCAGAAGACGCGTCGGGACAGCCCAAGAGACCCAGTACTTC
CASRRRVGTAQETQYF
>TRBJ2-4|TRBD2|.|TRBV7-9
TGTGCCAGCAGCTTAGCGCGCGGGGGGACTATGAACATTCAGTACTTC
CASSLARGGTMNIQYF
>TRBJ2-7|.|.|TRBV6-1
TGTGCCAGCAGTGGTCCCCCATCATACGAGCAGTACTTC
CASSGPPSYEQYF
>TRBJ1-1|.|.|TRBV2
TGTGCCAGCAGTGGTGATTACATGGTGAACACTGAAGCTTTCTTT
CASSGDYMVNTEAFF
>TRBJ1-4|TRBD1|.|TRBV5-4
TGTGCCAGCAGCTTCGGTCGAGGGGGCAGGACTAATGAAAAACTGTTTTTT
CASSFGRGGRTNEKLFF
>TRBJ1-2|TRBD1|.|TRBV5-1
TGCGCCAGCAGCTTGGCAGGGGGCGGCTATGGCTACACCTTC
CASSLAGGGYGYTF
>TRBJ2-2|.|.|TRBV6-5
TGTGCCAGCCGCGGAAGCACCGGGGAGCTGTTTTTT
CASRGSTGELFF
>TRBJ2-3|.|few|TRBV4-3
TGCGCCAGCAGCCAAGATCACAGTCCCCACACAGATACGCAGTATTTT
CASSQDHSPHTDTQYF
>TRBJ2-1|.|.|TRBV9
TGTGCCAGCAGCGTATCCCCCTCTGGGACTGCACAGTTCTTC
CASSVSPSGTAQFF
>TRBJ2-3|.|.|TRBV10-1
TGCGCCAGCCGAGGACAGATGTTCACAGATACGCAGTATTTT
CASRGQMFTDTQYF
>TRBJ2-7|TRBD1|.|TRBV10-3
TGTGCCATCAGTGGACTTCGGGACAGTCAGGTTAGACGATTC
CAISGLRDSQVRRF
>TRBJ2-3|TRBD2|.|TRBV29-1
TGCAGCGTTAAAGGCGGGACTAGCGGGACCGGCACAGATACGCAGTATTTT
CSVKGGTSGTGTDTQYF
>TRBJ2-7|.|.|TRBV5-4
TGTGCCAGCAGCTTGGCCCAGGGTGTGTACGAGCAGTACTTC
CASSLAQGVYEQYF
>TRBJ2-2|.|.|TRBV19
TGTGCCAGTAGCGCCCAGGCCAACACCGGGGAGCTGTTTTTT
CASSAQANTGELFF
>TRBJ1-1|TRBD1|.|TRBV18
TGTGCCAGCTCACCGATGACAGGGGAGACTGAAGCTTTCTTT
CASSPMTGETEAFF
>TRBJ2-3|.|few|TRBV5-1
TGCGCCAGCAGCTTGCCAGGACAGTTACGCACAGATACGCAGTATTTT
CASSLPGQLRTDTQYF
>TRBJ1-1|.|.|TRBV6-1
TGTGCCAGCAGCCGTATCCTGAACACTGAAGCTTTCTTT
CASSRILNTEAFF
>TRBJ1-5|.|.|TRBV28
TGTGCCAGCAGTTTATTTACGGGTGGCAATCAGCCCCAGCATTTT
CASSLFTGGNQPQHF
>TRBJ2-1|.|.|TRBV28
TGTGCCAGCACAACGAACGACAGGTGGAGCTCCTACAATGAGCAGTTCTTC
CASTTNDRWSSYNEQFF
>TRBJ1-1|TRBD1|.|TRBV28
TGTGCCATCTCCGGGACAGGGAACACTGAAGCTTTCTTT
CAISGTGNTEAFF
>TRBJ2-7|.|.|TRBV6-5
TGTGCCAGCAGTTACCTAGCCAGCTCCTACGAGCAGTACTTC
CASSYLASSYEQYF
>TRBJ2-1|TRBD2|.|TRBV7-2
TGTGCCAGCAGCTTAACAAGCGGGAGGCACAATGAGCAGTTCTTC
CASSLTSGRHNEQFF
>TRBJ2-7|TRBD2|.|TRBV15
TGTGCCACCAGCAGAGATGGGGCTAGCGGGATTCTGTACTTC
CATSRDGASGILYF
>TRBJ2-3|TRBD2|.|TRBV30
TGTGCCTGGAGAAAGGTGGGAGGGGCAGATACGCAGTATTTT
CAWRKVGGADTQYF
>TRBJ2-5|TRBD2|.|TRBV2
TGTGCCAGCAGTGAAGGACTAGCTGAGACCCAGTACTTC
CASSEGLAETQYF
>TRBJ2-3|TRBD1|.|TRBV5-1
TGCGCCAGCAGCTTGAACAAACAGGGGTTGGGCACAGATACGCAGTATTTT
CASSLNKQGLGTDTQYF
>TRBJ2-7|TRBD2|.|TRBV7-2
TGTGCCAGCAGCATACCGGGACTAGCGTCCTACGAGCAGTACTTC
CASSIPGLASYEQYF
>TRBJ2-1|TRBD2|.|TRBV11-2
TGTGCCAGCAGCTTAGATGGGTGGCTAGCGGGAGGCGAGAACAATGAGCAGTTCTTC
CASSLDGWLAGGENNEQFF
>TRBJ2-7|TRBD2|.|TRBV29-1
TGCAGCGTCCTTAGCGGGAGATCCTACGAGCAGTACTTC
CSVLSGRSYEQYF
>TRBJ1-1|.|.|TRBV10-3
TGTGCCACCTGGACAGACCAGAACACTGAAGCTTTCTTT
CATWTDQNTEAFF
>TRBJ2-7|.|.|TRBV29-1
TGCAGCGTTGAAGGGTGGAATGCCGGCGGCGAGCAGTACTTC
CSVEGWNAGGEQYF
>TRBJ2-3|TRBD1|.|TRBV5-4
TGTGCCAGCAGCTTGGCGGGACAGGGGTTTGGTACGCAGTATTTT
CASSLAGQGFGTQYF
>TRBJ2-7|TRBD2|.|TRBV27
TGTGCCAGCAGCTCCTCGGGACTAGCGGGACTTCAGTTGTACGAGCAGTACTTC
CASSSSGLAGLQLYEQYF
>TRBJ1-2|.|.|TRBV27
TGTGCCAGCAGCCCTCTGGGGAGTAGGATTGATGGCTACACCTTC
CASSPLGSRIDGYTF
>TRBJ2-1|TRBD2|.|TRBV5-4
TGTGCCAGCAGCGGAGGACTAGGAAGGTACAATGAGCAGTTCTTC
CASSGGLGRYNEQFF
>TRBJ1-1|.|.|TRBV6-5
TGTGCCAGCAGTCCTAAGTACTCTCGGAACACTGAAGCTTTCTTT
CASSPKYSRNTEAFF